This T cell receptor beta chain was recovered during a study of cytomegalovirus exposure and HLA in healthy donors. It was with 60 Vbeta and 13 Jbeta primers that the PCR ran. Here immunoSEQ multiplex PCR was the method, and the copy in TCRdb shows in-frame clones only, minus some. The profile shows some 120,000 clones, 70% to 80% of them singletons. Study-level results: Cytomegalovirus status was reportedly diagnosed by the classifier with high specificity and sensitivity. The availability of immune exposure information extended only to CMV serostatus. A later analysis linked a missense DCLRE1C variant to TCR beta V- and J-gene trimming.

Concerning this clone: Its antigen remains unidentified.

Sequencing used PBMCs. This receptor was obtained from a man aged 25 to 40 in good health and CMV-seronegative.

The CDR3 DNA reads TGTGCCAGCAGTCCAGGGGGTCCGGCATATGGCACAGATACGCAGTATTTT. Its protein is CASSPGGPAYGTDTQYF. The chain employs TRBV27 and TRBJ2-3; the match to TRBD1 covers 7 bases. The CDR3 has 17 residues. V trimming: 5 bases; J trimming: 1 base; junction bases outside the gene matches: 12. Looked up from germline, CDR1 is MNHEY and CDR2 is SMNVEV (reference sequence).